Presented here are 24 T cell receptor beta chains from one specimen sequenced in a study of blood T cell repertoires in COVID-19. Libraries were prepared by immunoSEQ multiplex PCR; TCRdb keeps only in-frame clonotypes and omits some of them. The table lists approximately 180,000 clones, approximately 85% of them singletons, with approximately 10% in the top ten. The specimen sequenced was peripheral blood. The receptors come from a human donor with active or convalescent COVID-19. The donor label of this sample is uncertain.

The rearrangement joins TRBV28 to TRBJ1-4; TRBD1 matches 9 bases. The trim removed 5 bases at V and 5 bases at J, leaving 6 bases unmatched. CDR1 MDHEN and CDR2 SYDVKM come from the germline V gene. The CDR3 covers 15 residues. The CDR3 loop is CASSTLQGANEKLFF. DNA for the CDR3: TGTGCCAGCAGTACCCTACAGGGGGCGAATGAAAAACTGTTTTTT. The whole variable domain, remainder taken from reference TRBV28 and TRBJ1-4, is DVKVTQSSRYLVKRTGEKVFLECVQDMDHENMFWYRQDPGLGLRLIYFSYDVKMKEKGDIPEGYSVSREKKERFSLILESASTNQTSMYLCASSTLQGANEKLFFGSGTQLSVL.

J is TRBJ2-7 and V is TRBV15; the match to TRBD1 covers 10 bases. The CDR3 covers 13 residues. The germline CDR1 and CDR2 sequences are LNHNV and YYDKDF (reference sequence). The V and J ends lost 5 bases and 7 bases, in that order; junction bases with no gene match: 5. The CDR3 sequence: CATSRQGAGEQYF. In DNA form, the CDR3 reads TGTGCCACCAGCCGACAGGGGGCGGGGGAGCAGTACTTC.

The chain combines TRBV27 with TRBJ1-5; a possible D gene is TRBD1 (5 bases). Germline CDR1 MNHEY, CDR2 SMNVEV (reference sequence). The CDR3 extends over 17 amino acids. Trimming shortened V by 0 bases and J by 7 bases, and 19 bases separated the two germline ends. CDR3 in DNA: TGTGCCAGCAGTTTATCGGGGGGGGGAGCAGGGAGGCAGCCCCAGCATTTT. Protein sequence: CASSLSGGGAGRQPQHF.

The gene calls are TRBV7-6 and TRBJ1-1; D not resolved. The CDR3 totals 13 residues. Trimming cost V 2 bases and J 3 bases, with 7 bases left between them. In germline, CDR1 is SGHVS, CDR2 FNYEAQ. The CDR3 spells CASSLKSDTEAFF. The CDR3 DNA is TGTGCCAGCAGCTTAAAATCGGACACTGAAGCTTTCTTT.

The V call is TRBV16, the J call TRBJ1-1; TRBD1 might be the D (5 bases). Looked up from germline, CDR1 is KGHSY and CDR2 is FQNENV. Trimming took 0 bases from V and 4 from J, leaving 12 bases between them. The CDR3 runs to 15 residues. Written as DNA, the CDR3 is TGTGCCAGCAGCCAATCAAGTCGGGGGGGCACTGAAGCTTTCTTT. Protein sequence: CASSQSSRGGTEAFF.

V gene TRBV23-1 combines with J gene TRBJ2-2; possibly TRBD1 for D (5 bases). TRBV23-1 is recorded as an ORF, its role being uncertain. V was clipped by 3 bases and J by 0 bases, with 14 bases between them. The CDR3 runs 17 residues. Here the CDR3 DNA reads TGCGCCAGCAGTCACCCCTCGAGGACATCGAACACCGGGGAGCTGTTTTTT. As protein: CASSHPSRTSNTGELFF.

Concerning this clone itself: The junction shows a germline mismatch at one end, possibly a read error. The chain uses TRBV11-1 and TRBJ2-1, with 9 nucleotides matching TRBD2. Germline V gene sequence: CDR1 SGHAT, CDR2 FQDESV (reference sequence). The CDR3 extends over 14 amino acids. In nucleotides, the CDR3 is TGTGCCAGCAGCGTAGCGGGGGCATACAATGAGCAGTTCTTC. It is translated as CASSVAGAYNEQFF.

This chain uses TRBV12-3 or TRBV12-4 with TRBJ2-3; a possible D gene is TRBD2 (6 bases). V shed 5 bases and J shed 8 bases, with 14 bases lying between them. The CDR3 consists of 13 residues. CDR3 nucleotides: TGTGCCAGCAGTGCGGGACCAGCCTCTACGCAGTATTTT. Its protein is CASSAGPASTQYF.

The CDR3, as DNA: TGTGCCAGCAGCCCTCCCCGCGGGCGGGCAGATACGCAGTATTTT. Its protein is CASSPPRGRADTQYF. The gene calls are TRBV9 and TRBJ2-3; D may be TRBD2 (5 bases). The CDR3 sequence is 15 residues long. Per the germline V gene, CDR1 is SGDLS and CDR2 is YYNGEE. Trimming pared 4 bases from V and 4 bases from J, leaving 16 bases between.

This clone was seen just once. This sequence joins TRBV4-1 and TRBJ1-2, with D unclear. The CDR3 is 19 amino acids. The germline V and J ends were trimmed by 1 base and 6 bases, with 27 bases remaining between them. Germline assignment: CDR1 MGHRA and CDR2 YSYEKL. For the CDR3, the DNA is TGCGCCAGCAGCCAAGTTTTATCCCAGCGCCGGAGGATTTTAGATGGCTACACCTTC. Its protein product is CASSQVLSQRRRILDGYTF.

The V and J genes are TRBV10-1 and TRBJ2-1; 14 bases are shared with TRBD2. The CDR3 runs 15 residues. The J segment lost 5 bases and the V segment lost 7 bases, leaving 4 bases of the junction unmatched. Germline V gene lookup returns CDR1 WNHNN and CDR2 SYGVQD (reference sequence). CDR3 DNA sequence: TGCGCCAGCAAGGGACTAGCGGGGGAAAACAATGAGCAGTTCTTC. It is translated as CASKGLAGENNEQFF.

This chain uses TRBV5-1 with TRBJ1-1, with D maybe TRBD1 (5 bases). This CDR3 is built from 14 residues. With 4 bases removed from V and 3 bases from J, the gap between germline ends came to 13 bases. CDR1 and CDR2 from the germline V gene are SGHRS and YFSETQ. CDR3: CASSPGGLDTEAFF. Written as DNA, the CDR3 is TGCGCCAGCAGCCCGGGGGGTCTCGACACTGAAGCTTTCTTT.

The chain links TRBV5-1 to TRBJ2-2; 7 nucleotides agree with TRBD2. After removal of 0 bases from V and 6 bases from J, the junction contained 8 bases not matched to a gene. CDR3 length equals 16 residues. Per germline, CDR1 SGHRS and CDR2 YFSETQ. As DNA, the CDR3 is TGCGCCAGCAGCTTGGTCACCGGGAGGACGGCCGGGGAGCTGTTTTTT. It translates to CASSLVTGRTAGELFF. Together with reference TRBV5-1 and TRBJ2-2, the CDR3 gives the full variable domain: KAGVTQTPRYLIKTRGQQVTLSCSPISGHRSVSWYQQTPGQGLQFLFEYFSETQRNKGNFPGRFSGRQFSNSRSEMNVSTLELGDSALYLCASSLVTGRTAGELFFGEGSRLTVL.

This chain connects TRBV7-9 to TRBJ2-7, with D unclear. The germline V gene has CDR1 SEHNR and CDR2 FQNEAQ (reference sequence). This CDR3 has 13 amino acids. Trimming shortened V by 2 bases and J by 6 bases, and 11 bases separated the two germline ends. DNA of the CDR3: TGTGCCAGCAGCTTATGGCCGGGTTCCGAGCAGTACTTC. Protein: CASSLWPGSEQYF. Together with reference TRBV7-9 and TRBJ2-7, the CDR3 gives the full variable domain: DTGVSQNPRHKITKRGQNVTFRCDPISEHNRLYWYRQTLGQGPEFLTYFQNEAQLEKSRLLSDRFSAERPKGSFSTLEIQRTEQGDSAMYLCASSLWPGSEQYFGPGTRLTVT.

This clone occurred once. This sequence joins TRBV30 and TRBJ2-7; D remains unclear. This CDR3 has 14 amino acids. CDR1 GTSNPN and CDR2 SVGIG come from the germline V gene (reference sequence). Trimming took 2 bases from V and 5 from J, leaving 16 bases between them. CDR3 amino acids: CAWSPRPSRDEQYF. The DNA for the CDR3 is TGTGCCTGGAGTCCACGCCCCTCTCGGGACGAGCAGTACTTC.

The chain joins TRBV2 to TRBJ2-3, with 8 bases aligning to TRBD2. Trimming removed 6 bases from V and 0 bases from J; junction bases left unmatched: 5. The CDR3 consists of 15 residues. Germline V CDR1 and CDR2: SNHLY, FYNNEI. In DNA form, the CDR3 reads TGTGCCAGCAGGGGAACTAGCGGTAGCACAGATACGCAGTATTTT. It specifies CASRGTSGSTDTQYF.

The V gene is TRBV6-5, the J gene TRBJ2-7, with a weak D call TRBD1 (6 bases). Germline CDR1 MNHEY, CDR2 SVGAGI. The V end lost 10 bases, the J end lost 2 bases, and 18 bases lay between the germline ends. This CDR3 is 14 amino acids long. This chain's CDR3 is CATRPLGGTYEQYF. In DNA form, the CDR3 reads TGTGCCACACGCCCATTAGGGGGTACCTACGAGCAGTACTTC.

The chain carries TRBV27 and TRBJ2-2; D perhaps matches TRBD1 (6 bases). From germline, CDR1 is MNHEY and CDR2 SMNVEV (reference sequence). The CDR3 has 16 residues. V lost 6 bases and J lost 3, with 17 bases in between. CDR3 sequence reads: CASSPLQGPDTGELFF. The CDR3, as DNA: TGTGCCAGCAGCCCGCTACAGGGACCCGACACCGGGGAGCTGTTTTTT.

The rearrangement links TRBV4-2 to TRBJ2-2, with TRBD1 matching 7 bases. This CDR3 has 15 amino acids. Germline CDR1 LGHNA, CDR2 YNFKEQ. J lost 5 bases, V lost 1 base, and 4 bases had no gene match. CDR3 sequence (DNA): TGTGCCAGCAGCCAAGGGGCAGGGGGTACCGGGGAGCTGTTTTTT. This gives the protein CASSQGAGGTGELFF.

This chain uses TRBV27 with TRBJ2-3; no firm D call. CDR1 and CDR2 from the germline V gene are MNHEY and SMNVEV (reference sequence). The germline V and J ends were trimmed by 5 bases and 2 bases, with 20 bases remaining between them. This CDR3 spans 17 amino acids. This CDR3 is CASSHPGTSLFTDTQYF. The CDR3 DNA reads TGTGCCAGCAGTCACCCGGGTACATCGTTGTTCACAGATACGCAGTATTTT.

This rearrangement joins TRBV19 to TRBJ2-3; 15 nucleotides line up with TRBD2. The CDR3 is made up of 15 amino acids. Germline V lookup: CDR1 LNHDA, CDR2 SQIVND (reference sequence). The V gene end was trimmed by 10 bases and the J gene end by 5 bases; junction bases not matched to a gene: 7. DNA for the CDR3: TGTGCCACCAAGGGACTAGCGGGAGGTGAAGATACGCAGTATTTT. Translated, it gives CATKGLAGGEDTQYF.

The chain joins TRBV4-1 to TRBJ2-3; no reliable D call. The germline V and J ends were trimmed by 0 bases and 0 bases, with 7 bases remaining between them. This CDR3 contains 15 residues. Germline V gene lookup returns CDR1 MGHRA and CDR2 YSYEKL. The CDR3 coding sequence is TGCGCCAGCAGCCAAGACCCGGTTAGCACAGATACGCAGTATTTT. This encodes CASSQDPVSTDTQYF.

The chain links TRBV7-2 to TRBJ1-2, with unresolved D. CDR1 and CDR2 (germline): SGHTA, FQGNSA. V was shortened by 1 base and J by 6 bases, with 9 bases between the two germline ends. This CDR3 has 13 residues. The chain's CDR3 is CASSLGLVDGYTF. In DNA, the CDR3 is TGTGCCAGCAGCTTAGGGTTAGTCGATGGCTACACCTTC. The variable domain in full, completed from reference TRBV7-2 and TRBJ1-2, reads GAGVSQSPSNKVTEKGKDVELRCDPISGHTALYWYRQSLGQGLEFLIYFQGNSAPDKSGLPSDRFSAERTGGSVSTLTIQRTQQEDSAVYLCASSLGLVDGYTFGSGTRLTVV.

V is TRBV10-3 and J is TRBJ1-2; TRBD1 is a possible D gene (6 bases). Germline V lookup: CDR1 ENHRY, CDR2 SYGVKD. V was pared by 3 bases and J by 2 bases, with 10 bases between. There are 14 residues in the CDR3. The CDR3 DNA is TGTGCCATCAGTGATTCGGGGGGCAACTATGGCTACACCTTC. Residues: CAISDSGGNYGYTF.